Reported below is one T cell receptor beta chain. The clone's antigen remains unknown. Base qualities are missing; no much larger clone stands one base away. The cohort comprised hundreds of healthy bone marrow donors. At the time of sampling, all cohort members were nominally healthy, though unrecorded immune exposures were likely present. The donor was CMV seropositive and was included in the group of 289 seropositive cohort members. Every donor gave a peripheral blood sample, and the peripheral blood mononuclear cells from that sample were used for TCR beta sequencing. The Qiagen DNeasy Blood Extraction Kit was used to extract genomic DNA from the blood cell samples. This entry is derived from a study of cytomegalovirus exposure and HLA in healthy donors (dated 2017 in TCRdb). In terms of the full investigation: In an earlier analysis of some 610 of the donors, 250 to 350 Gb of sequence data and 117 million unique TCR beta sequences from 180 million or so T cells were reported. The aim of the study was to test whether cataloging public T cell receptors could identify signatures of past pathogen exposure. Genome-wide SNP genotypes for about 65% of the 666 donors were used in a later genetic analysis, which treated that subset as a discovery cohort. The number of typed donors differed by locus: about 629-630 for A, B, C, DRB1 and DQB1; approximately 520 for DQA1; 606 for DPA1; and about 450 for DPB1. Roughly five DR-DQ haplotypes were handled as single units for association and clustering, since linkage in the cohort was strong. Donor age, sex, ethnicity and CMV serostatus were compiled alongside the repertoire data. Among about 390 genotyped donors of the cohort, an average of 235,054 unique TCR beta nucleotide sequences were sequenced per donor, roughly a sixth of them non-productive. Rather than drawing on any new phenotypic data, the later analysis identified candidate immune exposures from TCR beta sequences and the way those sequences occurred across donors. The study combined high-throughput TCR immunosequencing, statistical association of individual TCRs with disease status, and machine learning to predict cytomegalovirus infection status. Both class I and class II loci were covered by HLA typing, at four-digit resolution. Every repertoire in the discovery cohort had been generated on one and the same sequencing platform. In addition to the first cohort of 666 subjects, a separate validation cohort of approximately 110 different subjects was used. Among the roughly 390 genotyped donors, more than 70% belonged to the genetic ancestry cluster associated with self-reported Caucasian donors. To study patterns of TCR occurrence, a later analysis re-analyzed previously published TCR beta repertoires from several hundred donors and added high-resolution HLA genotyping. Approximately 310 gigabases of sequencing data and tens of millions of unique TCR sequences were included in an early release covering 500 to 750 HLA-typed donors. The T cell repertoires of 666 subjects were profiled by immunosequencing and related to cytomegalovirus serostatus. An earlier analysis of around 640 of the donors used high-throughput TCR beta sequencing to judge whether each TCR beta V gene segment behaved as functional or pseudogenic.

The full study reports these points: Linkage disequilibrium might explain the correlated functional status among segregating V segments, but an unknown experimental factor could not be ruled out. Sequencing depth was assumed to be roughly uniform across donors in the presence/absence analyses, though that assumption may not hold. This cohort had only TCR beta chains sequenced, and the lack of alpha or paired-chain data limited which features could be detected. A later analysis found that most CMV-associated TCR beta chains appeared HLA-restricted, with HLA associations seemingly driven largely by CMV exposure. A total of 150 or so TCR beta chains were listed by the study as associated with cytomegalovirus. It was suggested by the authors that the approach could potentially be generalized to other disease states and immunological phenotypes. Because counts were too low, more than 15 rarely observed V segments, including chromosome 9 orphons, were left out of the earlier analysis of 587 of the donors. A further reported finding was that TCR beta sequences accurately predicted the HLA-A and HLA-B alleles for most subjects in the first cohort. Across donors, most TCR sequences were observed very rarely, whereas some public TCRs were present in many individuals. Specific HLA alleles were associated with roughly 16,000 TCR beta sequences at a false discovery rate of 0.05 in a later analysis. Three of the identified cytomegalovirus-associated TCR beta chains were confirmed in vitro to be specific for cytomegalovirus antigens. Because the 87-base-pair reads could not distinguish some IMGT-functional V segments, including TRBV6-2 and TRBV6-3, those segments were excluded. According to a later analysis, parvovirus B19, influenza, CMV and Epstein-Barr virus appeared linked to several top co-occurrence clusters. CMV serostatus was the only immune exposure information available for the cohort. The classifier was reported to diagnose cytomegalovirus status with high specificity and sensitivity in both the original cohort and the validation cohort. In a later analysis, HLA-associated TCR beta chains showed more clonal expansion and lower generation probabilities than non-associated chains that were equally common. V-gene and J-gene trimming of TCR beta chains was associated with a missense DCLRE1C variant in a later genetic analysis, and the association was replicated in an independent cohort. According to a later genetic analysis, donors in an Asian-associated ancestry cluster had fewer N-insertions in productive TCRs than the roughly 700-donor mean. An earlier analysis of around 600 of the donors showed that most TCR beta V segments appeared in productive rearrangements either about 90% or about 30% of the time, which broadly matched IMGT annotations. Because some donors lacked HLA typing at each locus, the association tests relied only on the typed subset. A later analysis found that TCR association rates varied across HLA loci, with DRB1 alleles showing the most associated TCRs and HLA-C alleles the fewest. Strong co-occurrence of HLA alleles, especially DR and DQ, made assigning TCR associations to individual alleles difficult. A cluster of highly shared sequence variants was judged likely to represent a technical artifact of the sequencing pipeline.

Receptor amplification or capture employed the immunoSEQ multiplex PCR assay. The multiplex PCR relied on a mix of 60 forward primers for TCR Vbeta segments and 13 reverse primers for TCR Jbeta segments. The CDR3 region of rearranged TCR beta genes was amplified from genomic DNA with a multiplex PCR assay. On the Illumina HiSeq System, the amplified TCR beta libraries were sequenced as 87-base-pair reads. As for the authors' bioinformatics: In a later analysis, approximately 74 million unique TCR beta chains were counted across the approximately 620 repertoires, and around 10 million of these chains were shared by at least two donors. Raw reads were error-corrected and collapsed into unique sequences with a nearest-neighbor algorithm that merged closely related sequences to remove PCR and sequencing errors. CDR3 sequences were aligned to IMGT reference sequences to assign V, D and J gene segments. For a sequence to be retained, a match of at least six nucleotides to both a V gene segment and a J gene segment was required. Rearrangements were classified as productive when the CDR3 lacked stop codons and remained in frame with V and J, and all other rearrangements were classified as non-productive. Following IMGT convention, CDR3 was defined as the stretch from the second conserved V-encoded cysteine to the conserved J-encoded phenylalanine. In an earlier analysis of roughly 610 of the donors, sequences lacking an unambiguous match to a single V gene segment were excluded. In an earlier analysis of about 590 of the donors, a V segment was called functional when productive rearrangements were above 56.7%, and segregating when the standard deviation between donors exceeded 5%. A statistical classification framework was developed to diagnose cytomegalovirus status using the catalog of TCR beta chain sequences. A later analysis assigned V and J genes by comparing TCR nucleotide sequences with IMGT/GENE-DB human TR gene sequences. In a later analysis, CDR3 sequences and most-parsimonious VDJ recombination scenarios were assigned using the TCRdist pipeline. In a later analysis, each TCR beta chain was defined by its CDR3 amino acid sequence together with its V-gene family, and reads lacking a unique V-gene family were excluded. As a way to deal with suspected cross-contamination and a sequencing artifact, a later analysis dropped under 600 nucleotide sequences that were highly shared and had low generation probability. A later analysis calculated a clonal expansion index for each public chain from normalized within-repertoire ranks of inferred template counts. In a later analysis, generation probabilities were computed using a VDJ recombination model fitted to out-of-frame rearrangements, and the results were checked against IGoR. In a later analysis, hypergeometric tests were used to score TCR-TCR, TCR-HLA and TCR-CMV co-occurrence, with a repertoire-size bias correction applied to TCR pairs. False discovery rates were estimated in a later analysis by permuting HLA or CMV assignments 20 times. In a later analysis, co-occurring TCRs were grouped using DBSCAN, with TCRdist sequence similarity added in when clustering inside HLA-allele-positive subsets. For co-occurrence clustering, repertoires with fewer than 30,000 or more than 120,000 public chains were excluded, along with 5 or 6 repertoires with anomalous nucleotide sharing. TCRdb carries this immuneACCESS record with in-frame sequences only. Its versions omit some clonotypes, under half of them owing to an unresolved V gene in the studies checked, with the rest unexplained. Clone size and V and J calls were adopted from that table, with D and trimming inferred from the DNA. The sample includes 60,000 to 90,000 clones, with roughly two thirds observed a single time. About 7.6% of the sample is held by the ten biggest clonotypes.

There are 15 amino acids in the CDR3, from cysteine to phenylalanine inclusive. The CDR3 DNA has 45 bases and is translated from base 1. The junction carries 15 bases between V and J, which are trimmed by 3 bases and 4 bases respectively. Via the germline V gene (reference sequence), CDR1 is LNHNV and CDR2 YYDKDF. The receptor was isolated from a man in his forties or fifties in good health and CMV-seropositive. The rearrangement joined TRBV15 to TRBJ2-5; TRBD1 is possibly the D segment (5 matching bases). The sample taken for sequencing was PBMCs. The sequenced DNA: TGTGCCACCAGCAGGTTTAGACAGCCTTCAGAGACCCAGTACTTC. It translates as CATSRFRQPSETQYF. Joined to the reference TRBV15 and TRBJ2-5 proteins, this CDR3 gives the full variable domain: DAMVIQNPRYQVTQFGKPVTLSCSQTLNHNVMYWYQQKSSQAPKLLFHYYDKDFNNEADTPDNFQSRRPNTSFCFLDIRSPGLGDTAMYLCATSRFRQPSETQYFGPGTRLLVL.